The clone carrying this TCR beta chain was counted many times. Its antigen is unidentified. V was trimmed by 0 bases and J by 2 bases, leaving 15 bases between them. Per germline, CDR1 LGHDT and CDR2 YNNKEL (reference sequence). The CDR3 has 17 residues. This entry belongs to a study of molecular identifiers for immune sequencing clone quantification. Findings and caveats of the study: In naive cells, under 1% of molecules belonged to clones above 20 RNA copies, against over 98% in effector cells. A single cell's spiked Jurkat TCR RNA was reportedly detectable among under 1.1 million naive cells.

TCRdb passed the PCR reads through MiXCR, listing each CDR3 protein once. Of 62,000 or so distinct CDR3 sequences in the sample, around a sixth are singletons; the top ten hold about 1.5%. The receptor comes from a human donor in good health. Some libraries in this study had Jurkat cell RNA spiked in. The chain links TRBV3-1 to TRBJ2-3; the D call may be TRBD1 or TRBD2 (6 bases each). Sequencing was performed on naive CD8+ T cells from blood, with Jurkat cell RNA spiked in. Subset reported: FACS-sorted CD8+CD4-CCR7+CD45RA+ naive T cells. The chain's CDR3 is CASSQDRGRLTTDTQYF. The CDR3 nucleotides read TGTGCCAGCAGCCAAGATCGGGGGCGGTTAACCACAGATACGCAGTATTTT.